Sequencing of this T cell receptor (beta chain) was carried out in a study of cytomegalovirus exposure and HLA in healthy donors. Study background: Unique TCRs from HLA-typed donors, 80 million to 100 million of them, were held in an early data release.

A note on this clone: The antigen is not known.

With 60 Vbeta and 13 Jbeta primers, the PCR was carried out. Method: immunoSEQ multiplex PCR; TCRdb's copy keeps in-frame clones and lacks some. The clone table shows fewer than 70,000 clones, with the ten largest holding less than 6%. Germline trimming cut 5 bases from V and 6 bases from J; bases unmatched to any gene: 12. This CDR3 has 15 amino acids. In germline, CDR1 is SGHDN, CDR2 FVKESK. Regarding the study as a whole: Based on reports, TCR beta sequences accurately predicted HLA-A and HLA-B alleles for most subjects. The authors judged a highly shared variant cluster likely a sequencing artifact. When the data were analyzed later, several of the most significant clusters appeared to be linked to common viral pathogens.

The receptor was isolated from a man under 40 in good health and CMV-seropositive. Sequencing input: PBMCs. This chain connects TRBV14 to TRBJ2-7, with 8 nucleotides matching TRBD2. DNA of the CDR3: TGTGCCAGCAGCTCGCCGGCAGCGGGGGTTCTCGAGCAGTACTTC. Protein product: CASSSPAAGVLEQYF.